The clone carrying this TCR beta chain was seen repeatedly, ten times or more. The antigen is not known. The source of the sample is a study of T cells in Graves' hyperthyroidism and ophthalmopathy. There are 15 residues in the CDR3. CDR1 and CDR2 from the germline V gene are SGHRS and YFSETQ. V was pared by 5 bases and J by 1 base, with 15 bases between. Points from the study as a whole: Most thyroid clonotypes that were expanded above 0.001 also turned up in blood.

RNA transcripts provided the source from which TCR beta CDR3 regions were amplified. Using the HTBI primer set, a first-round RT-PCR was run on the TCR CDR3. Via MiXCR, TCRdb re-called the multiplex PCR reads, giving one row per CDR3 protein. This sample carries about 300,000 distinct CDR3 sequences, approximately 18% of them seen once, and the ten largest clones take under 45%. The sequenced sample was blood. The clonotype originates from a man aged 45-65 years with Graves' ophthalmopathy. This rearrangement joins TRBV5-1 to TRBJ1-1, with a tentative D call TRBD1 (6 bases). The CDR3 nucleotides read TGCGCCAGCAGGGGGGCGCCAGGGTGGAACACTGAAGCTTTCTTT. This gives the protein CASRGAPGWNTEAFF.